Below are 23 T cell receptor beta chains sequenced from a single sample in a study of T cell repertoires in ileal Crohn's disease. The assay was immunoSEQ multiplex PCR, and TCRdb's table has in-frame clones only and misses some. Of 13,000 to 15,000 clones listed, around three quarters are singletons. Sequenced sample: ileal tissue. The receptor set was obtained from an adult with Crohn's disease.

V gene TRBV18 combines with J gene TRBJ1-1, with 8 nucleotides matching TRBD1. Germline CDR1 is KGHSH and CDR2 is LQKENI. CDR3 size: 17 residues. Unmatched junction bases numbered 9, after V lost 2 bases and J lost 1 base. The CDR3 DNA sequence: TGTGCCAGCTCACCATCGAGGGACAGGATATCGAACACTGAAGCTTTCTTT. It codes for CASSPSRDRISNTEAFF.

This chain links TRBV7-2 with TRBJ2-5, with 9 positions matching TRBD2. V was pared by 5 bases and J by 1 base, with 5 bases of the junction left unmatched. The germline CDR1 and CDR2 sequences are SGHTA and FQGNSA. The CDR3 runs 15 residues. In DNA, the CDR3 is TGTGCCAGCAGCCCTTGGACTAGCGCCCAAGAGACCCAGTACTTC. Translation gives CASSPWTSAQETQYF.

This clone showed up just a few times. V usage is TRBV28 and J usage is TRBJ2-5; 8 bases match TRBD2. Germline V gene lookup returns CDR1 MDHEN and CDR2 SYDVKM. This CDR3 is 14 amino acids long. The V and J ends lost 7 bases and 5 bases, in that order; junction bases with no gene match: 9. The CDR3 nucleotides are TGTGCCAGCAACCTTAGCGGGGTCGGGGAGACCCAGTACTTC. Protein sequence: CASNLSGVGETQYF. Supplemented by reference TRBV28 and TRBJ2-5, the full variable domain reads DVKVTQSSRYLVKRTGEKVFLECVQDMDHENMFWYRQDPGLGLRLIYFSYDVKMKEKGDIPEGYSVSREKKERFSLILESASTNQTSMYLCASNLSGVGETQYFGPGTRLLVL.

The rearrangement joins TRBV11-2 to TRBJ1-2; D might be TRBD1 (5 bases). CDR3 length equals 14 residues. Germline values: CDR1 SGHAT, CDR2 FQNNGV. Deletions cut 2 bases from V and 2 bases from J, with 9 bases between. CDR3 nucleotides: TGTGCCAGCAGCTTACTGGGACGGAACTATGGCTACACCTTC. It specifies CASSLLGRNYGYTF.

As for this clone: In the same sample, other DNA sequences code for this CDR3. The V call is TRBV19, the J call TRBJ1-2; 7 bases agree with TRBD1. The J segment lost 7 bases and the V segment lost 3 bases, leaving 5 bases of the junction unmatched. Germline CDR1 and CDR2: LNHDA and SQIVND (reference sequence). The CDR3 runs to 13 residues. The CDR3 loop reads CASSMDRSGGYTF. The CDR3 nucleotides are TGTGCCAGTAGTATGGACAGGTCGGGTGGCTACACCTTC.

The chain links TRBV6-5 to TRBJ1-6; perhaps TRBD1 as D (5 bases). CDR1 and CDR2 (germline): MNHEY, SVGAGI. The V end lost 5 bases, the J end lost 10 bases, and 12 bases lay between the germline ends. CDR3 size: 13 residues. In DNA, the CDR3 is TGTGCCAGCAGTCTTACAGGTGAATCACCCCTCCACTTT. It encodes CASSLTGESPLHF.

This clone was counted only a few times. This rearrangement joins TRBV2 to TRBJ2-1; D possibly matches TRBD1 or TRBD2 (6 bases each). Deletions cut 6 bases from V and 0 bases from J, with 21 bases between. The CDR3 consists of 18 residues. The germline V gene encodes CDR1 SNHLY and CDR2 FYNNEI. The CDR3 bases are TGTGCCAGCAGGGCAGGGGCGGGAAAAGTGGGCTCCTACAATGAGCAGTTCTTC. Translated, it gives CASRAGAGKVGSYNEQFF.

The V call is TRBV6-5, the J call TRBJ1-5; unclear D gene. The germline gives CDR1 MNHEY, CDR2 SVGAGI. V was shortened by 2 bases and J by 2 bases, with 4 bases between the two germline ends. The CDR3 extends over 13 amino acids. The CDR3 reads CASSYNGNQPQHF. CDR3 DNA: TGTGCCAGCAGTTACAATGGCAATCAGCCCCAGCATTTT.

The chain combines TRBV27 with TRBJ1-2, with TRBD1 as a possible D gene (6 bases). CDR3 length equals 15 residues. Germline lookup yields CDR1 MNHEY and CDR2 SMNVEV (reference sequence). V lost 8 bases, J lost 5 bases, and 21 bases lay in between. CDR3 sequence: CASSLLLGRGYGYTF. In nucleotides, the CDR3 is TGTGCCAGCTCACTCCTCTTGGGCAGGGGTTATGGCTACACCTTC.

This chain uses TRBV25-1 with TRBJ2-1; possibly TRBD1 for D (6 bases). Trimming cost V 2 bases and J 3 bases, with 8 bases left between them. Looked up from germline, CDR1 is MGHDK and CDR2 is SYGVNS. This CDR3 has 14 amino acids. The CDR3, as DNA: TGTGCCAGCAGTGAAGGGGGCTTCTACAATGAGCAGTTCTTC. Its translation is CASSEGGFYNEQFF.

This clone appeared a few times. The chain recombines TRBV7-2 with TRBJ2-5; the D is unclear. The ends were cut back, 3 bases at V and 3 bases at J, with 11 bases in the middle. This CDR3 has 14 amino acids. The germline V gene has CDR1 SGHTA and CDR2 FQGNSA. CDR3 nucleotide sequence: TGTGCCAGCAGCTTTTTGAACGCAGAAGAGACCCAGTACTTC. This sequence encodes CASSFLNAEETQYF.

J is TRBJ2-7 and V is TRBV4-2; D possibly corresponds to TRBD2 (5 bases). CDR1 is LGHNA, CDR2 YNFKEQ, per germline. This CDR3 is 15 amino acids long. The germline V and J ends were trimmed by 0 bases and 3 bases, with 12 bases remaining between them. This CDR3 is CASSQEGGRHYEQYF. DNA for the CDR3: TGTGCCAGCAGCCAAGAGGGCGGGCGACACTACGAGCAGTACTTC.

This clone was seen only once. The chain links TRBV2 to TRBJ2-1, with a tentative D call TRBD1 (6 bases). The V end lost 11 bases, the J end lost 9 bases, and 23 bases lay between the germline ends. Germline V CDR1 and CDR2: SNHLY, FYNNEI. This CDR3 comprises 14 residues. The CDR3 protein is CAASRVGQGIEQFF. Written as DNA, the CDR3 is TGTGCCGCCAGCAGGGTGGGGCAGGGGATTGAGCAGTTCTTC. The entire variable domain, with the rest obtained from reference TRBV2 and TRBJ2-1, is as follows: EPEVTQTPSHQVTQMGQEVILRCVPISNHLYFYWYRQILGQKVEFLVSFYNNEISEKSEIFDDQFSVERPDGSNFTLKIRSTKLEDSAMYFCAASRVGQGIEQFFGPGTRLTVL.

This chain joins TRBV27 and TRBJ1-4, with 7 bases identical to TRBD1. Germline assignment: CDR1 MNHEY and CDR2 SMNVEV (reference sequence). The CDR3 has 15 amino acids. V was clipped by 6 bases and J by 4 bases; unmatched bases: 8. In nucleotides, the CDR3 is TGTGCCAGCAGCCCTACTCGGGACAGTAATGAAAAACTGTTTTTT. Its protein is CASSPTRDSNEKLFF.

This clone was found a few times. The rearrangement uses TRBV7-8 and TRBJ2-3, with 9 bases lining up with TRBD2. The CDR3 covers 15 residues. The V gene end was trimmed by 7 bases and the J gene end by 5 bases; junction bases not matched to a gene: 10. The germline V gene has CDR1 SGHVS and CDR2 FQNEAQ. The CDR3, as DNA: TGTGCCAGCACCTCCCTGCGGGGGGGCTTAGATACGCAGTATTTT. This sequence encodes CASTSLRGGLDTQYF. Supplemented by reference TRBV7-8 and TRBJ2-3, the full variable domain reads GAGVSQSPRYKVAKRGQDVALRCDPISGHVSLFWYQQALGQGPEFLTYFQNEAQLDKSGLPSDRFFAERPEGSVSTLKIQRTQQEDSAVYLCASTSLRGGLDTQYFGPGTRLTVL.

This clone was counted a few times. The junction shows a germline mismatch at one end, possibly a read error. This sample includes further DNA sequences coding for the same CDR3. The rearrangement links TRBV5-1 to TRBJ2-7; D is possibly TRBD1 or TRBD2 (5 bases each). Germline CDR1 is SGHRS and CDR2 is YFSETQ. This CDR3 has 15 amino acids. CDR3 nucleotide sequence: TGCGCTAGCAGCTTGGGGGTAACAACGGGTTACGAGCAGTACTTC. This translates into CASSLGVTTGYEQYF.

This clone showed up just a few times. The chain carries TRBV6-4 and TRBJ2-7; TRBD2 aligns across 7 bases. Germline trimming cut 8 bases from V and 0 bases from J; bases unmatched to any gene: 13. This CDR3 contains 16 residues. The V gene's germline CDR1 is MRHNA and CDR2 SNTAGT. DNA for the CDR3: TGTGCCAGCGCCGAAAAGAGCGGGGCGAGCTCCTACGAGCAGTACTTC. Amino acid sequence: CASAEKSGASSYEQYF.

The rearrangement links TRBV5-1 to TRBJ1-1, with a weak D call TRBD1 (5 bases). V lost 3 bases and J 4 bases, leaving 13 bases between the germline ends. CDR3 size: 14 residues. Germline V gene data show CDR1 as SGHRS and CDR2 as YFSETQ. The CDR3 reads CASSSEGGTTEAFF. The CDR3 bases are TGCGCCAGCAGCTCCGAAGGAGGGACCACTGAAGCTTTCTTT.

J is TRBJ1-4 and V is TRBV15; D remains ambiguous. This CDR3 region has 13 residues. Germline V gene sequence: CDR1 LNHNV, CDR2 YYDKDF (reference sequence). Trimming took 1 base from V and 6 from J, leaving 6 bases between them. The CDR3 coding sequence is TGTGCCACCAGCAGAGTTAATGATGAAAAACTGTTTTTT. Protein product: CATSRVNDEKLFF.

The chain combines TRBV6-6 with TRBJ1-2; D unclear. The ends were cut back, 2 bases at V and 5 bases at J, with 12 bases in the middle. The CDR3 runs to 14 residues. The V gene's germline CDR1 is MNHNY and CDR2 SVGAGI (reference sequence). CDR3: CASSYAGTDYGYTF. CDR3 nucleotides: TGTGCCAGCAGTTACGCGGGCACAGATTATGGCTACACCTTC.

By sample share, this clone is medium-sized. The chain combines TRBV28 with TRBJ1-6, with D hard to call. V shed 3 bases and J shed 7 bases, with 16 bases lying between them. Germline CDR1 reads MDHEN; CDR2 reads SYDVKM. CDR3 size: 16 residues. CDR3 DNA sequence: TGTGCCAGCAGTTTTGGAATAGGGCTCCCAAATTCACCCCTCCACTTT. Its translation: CASSFGIGLPNSPLHF.

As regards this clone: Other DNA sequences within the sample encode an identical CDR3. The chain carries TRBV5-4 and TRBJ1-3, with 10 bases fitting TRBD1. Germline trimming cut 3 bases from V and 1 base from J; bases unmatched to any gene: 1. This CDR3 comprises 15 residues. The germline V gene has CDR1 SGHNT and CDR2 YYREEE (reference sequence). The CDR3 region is CASSSGQGSGNTIYF. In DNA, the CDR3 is TGTGCCAGCAGCTCGGGACAGGGGTCTGGAAACACCATATATTTT.

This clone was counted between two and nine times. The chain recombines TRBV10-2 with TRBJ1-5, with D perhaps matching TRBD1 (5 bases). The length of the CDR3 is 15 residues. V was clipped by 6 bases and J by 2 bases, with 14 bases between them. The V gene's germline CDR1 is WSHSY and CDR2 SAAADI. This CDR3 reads CASSLTGVGNQPQHF. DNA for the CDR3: TGCGCCAGCAGCCTTACAGGAGTAGGCAATCAGCCCCAGCATTTT.